This T cell receptor beta chain was captured in a study of T cell repertoires in aging, cancer and after chemotherapy. This clonotype has a handful of counts. Its antigen remains unknown. The CDR3 is 14 residues long. Losses at the gene ends were 1 base for V and 9 bases for J; bases not matched to a gene: 7. TRB rearrangements spanning V, D and J were amplified using mixed TRB-A/B primers. Each CDR3 protein gets one entry after TCRdb re-called the multiplex PCR reads with MiXCR. The sample consists of some 10,000 distinct CDR3 sequences, roughly two fifths of them appearing once. TCR beta rearrangements were amplified from peripheral blood genomic DNA. Study-wide results and limits: Age-matched healthy donors had significantly more diverse, less clonal blood TCR repertoires than untreated cancer patients. Immunological memory after chemotherapy cannot be judged from the repertoire data.

What was sequenced was blood. V is TRBV12-3 or TRBV12-4 and J is TRBJ2-3, with 7 nucleotides matching TRBD2. The sequence derives from a human donor in good health. CDR3 nucleotide sequence: TGTGCCAGCAGTTTAGTGGCGGGAGTGGTGACGCAGTATTTT. Protein sequence: CASSLVAGVVTQYF.